This entry features one T cell receptor (beta chain) sequence. Its antigen is currently unknown. The sample belongs to a study of radiotherapy plus CTLA-4 blockade in lung cancer. Findings and caveats of the study: Tumor-origin TCR clones grew in blood after radiotherapy plus ipilimumab.

Chemo-refractory metastatic non-small-cell lung cancer patients received focal radiation with ipilimumab CTLA-4 blockade. Libraries were prepared by immunoSEQ multiplex PCR; TCRdb keeps only in-frame clonotypes and omits some of them. Among some 70,000 clones listed, about 80% were seen once. V lost 0 bases and J lost 3; bases outside the gene matches: 1. Looked up from germline, CDR1 is SGHRS and CDR2 is YFSETQ. This CDR3 has 16 amino acids. The source material was peripheral blood, sampled from a patient treated with radiotherapy plus ipilimumab. This receptor was identified in a human donor with non-small cell lung cancer who had a complete response to radiotherapy plus ipilimumab. J is TRBJ2-3 and V is TRBV5-1, with TRBD2 identical over 13 bases. CDR3 loop: CASSLGLAGGTDTQYF. Here the CDR3 DNA reads TGCGCCAGCAGCTTGGGACTAGCGGGAGGTACAGATACGCAGTATTTT.